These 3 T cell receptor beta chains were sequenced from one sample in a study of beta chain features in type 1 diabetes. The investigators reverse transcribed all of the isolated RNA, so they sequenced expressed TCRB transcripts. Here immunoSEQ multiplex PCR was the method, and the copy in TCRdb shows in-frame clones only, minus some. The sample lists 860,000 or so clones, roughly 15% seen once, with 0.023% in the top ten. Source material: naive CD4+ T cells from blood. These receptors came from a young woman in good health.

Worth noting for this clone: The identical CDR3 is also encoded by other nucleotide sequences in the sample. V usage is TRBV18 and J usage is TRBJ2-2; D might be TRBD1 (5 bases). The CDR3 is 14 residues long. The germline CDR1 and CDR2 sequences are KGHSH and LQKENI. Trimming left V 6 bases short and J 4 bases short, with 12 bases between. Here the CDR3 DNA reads TGTGCCAGCTCCCCTCCAAGGGGCACCGGGGAGCTGTTTTTT. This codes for CASSPPRGTGELFF.

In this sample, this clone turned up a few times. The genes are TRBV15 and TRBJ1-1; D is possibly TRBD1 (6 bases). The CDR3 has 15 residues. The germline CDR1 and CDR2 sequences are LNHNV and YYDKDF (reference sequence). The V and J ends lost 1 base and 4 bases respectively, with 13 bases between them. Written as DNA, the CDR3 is TGTGCCACCAGCAGAGTCCTCGGGGGGGCCACTGAAGCTTTCTTT. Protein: CATSRVLGGATEAFF.

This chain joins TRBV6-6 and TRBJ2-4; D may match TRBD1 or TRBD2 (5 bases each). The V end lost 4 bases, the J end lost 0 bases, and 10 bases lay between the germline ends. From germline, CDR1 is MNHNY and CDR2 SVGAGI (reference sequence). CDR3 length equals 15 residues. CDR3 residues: CASSLGRVAKNIQYF. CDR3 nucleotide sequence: TGTGCCAGCAGTTTGGGGCGGGTAGCCAAAAACATTCAGTACTTC.